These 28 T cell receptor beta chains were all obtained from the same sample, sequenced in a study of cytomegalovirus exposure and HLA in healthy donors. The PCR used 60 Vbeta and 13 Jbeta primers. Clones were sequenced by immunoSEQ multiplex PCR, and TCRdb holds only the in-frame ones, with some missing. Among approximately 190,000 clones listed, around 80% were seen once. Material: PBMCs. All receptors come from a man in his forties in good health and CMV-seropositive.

This chain's CDR3 is CAWSPGQGYGNQPQHF. DNA for the CDR3: TGTGCCTGGAGCCCGGGACAGGGTTATGGCAATCAGCCCCAGCATTTT. The chain has TRBV30 and TRBJ1-5; 9 nucleotides line up with TRBD1. CDR3 size: 16 residues. V lost 3 bases to trimming and J lost 2 bases; unmatched junction nucleotides: 8. Germline lookup yields CDR1 GTSNPN and CDR2 SVGIG (reference sequence).

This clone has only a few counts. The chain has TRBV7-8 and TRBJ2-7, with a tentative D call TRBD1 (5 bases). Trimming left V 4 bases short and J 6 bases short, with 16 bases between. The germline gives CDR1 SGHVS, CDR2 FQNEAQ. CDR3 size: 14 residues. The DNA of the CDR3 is TGTGCCAGCAGCTCCTCCGGGCAGGGCCGCGAGCAGTACTTC. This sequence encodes CASSSSGQGREQYF. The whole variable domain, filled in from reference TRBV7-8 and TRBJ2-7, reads GAGVSQSPRYKVAKRGQDVALRCDPISGHVSLFWYQQALGQGPEFLTYFQNEAQLDKSGLPSDRFFAERPEGSVSTLKIQRTQQEDSAVYLCASSSSGQGREQYFGPGTRLTVT.

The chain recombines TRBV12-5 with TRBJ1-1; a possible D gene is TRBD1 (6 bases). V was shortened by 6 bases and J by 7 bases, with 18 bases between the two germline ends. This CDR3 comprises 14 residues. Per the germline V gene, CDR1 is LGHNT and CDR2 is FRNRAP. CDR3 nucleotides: TGTGCTAGTGGAATCAGAGGAACAGGGTTTGAAGCTTTCTTT. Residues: CASGIRGTGFEAFF.

The CDR3 reads CASSLDDREAFF. CDR3 bases: TGTGCCAGCAGCTTAGACGACAGGGAAGCTTTCTTT. The gene calls are TRBV7-9 and TRBJ1-1, with a possible D match to TRBD1 (6 bases). V was clipped by 1 base and J by 8 bases, with 8 bases between them. The CDR3 is 12 residues long. In germline, CDR1 is SEHNR, CDR2 FQNEAQ (reference sequence).

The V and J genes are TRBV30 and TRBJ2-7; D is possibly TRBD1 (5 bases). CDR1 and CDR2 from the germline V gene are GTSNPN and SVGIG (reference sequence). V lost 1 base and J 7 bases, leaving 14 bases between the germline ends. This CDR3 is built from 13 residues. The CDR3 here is CAWSEQASGEQYF. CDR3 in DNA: TGTGCCTGGAGTGAACAGGCTTCTGGGGAGCAGTACTTC. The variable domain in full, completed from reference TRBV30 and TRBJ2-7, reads SQTIHQWPATLVQPVGSPLSLECTVEGTSNPNLYWYRQAAGRGLQLLFYSVGIGQISSEVPQNLSASRPQDRQFILSSKKLLLSDSGFYLCAWSEQASGEQYFGPGTRLTVT.

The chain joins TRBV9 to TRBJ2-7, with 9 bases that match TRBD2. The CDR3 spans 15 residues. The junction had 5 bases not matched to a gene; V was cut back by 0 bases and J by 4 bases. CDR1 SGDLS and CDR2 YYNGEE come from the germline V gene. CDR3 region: CASSVVAGGTYEQYF. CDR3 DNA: TGTGCCAGCAGCGTAGTTGCGGGGGGGACATACGAGCAGTACTTC. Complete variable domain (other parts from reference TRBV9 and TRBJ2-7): DSGVTQTPKHLITATGQRVTLRCSPRSGDLSVYWYQQSLDQGLQFLIQYYNGEERAKGNILERFSAQQFPDLHSELNLSSLELGDSALYFCASSVVAGGTYEQYFGPGTRLTVT.

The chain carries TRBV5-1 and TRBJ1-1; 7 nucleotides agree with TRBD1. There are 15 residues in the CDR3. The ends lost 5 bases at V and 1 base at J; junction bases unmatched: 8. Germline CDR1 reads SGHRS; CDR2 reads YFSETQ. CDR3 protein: CASREPQGGNTEAFF. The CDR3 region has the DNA TGCGCCAGCAGAGAGCCCCAGGGGGGGAACACTGAAGCTTTCTTT. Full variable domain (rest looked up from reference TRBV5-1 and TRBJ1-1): KAGVTQTPRYLIKTRGQQVTLSCSPISGHRSVSWYQQTPGQGLQFLFEYFSETQRNKGNFPGRFSGRQFSNSRSEMNVSTLELGDSALYLCASREPQGGNTEAFFGQGTRLTVV.

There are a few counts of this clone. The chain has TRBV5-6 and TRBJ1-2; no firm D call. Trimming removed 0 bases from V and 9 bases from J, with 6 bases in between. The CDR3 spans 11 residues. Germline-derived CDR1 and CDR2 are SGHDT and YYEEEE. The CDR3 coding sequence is TGTGCCAGCAGCTTGGGGCGGAGCTACACCTTC. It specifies CASSLGRSYTF.

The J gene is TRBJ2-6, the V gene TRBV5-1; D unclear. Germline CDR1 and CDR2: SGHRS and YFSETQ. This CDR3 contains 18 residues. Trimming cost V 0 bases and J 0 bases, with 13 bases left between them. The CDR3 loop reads CASSLVVRMSSGANVLTF. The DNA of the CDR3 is TGCGCCAGCAGCTTGGTTGTCAGGATGAGCTCTGGGGCCAACGTCCTGACTTTC.

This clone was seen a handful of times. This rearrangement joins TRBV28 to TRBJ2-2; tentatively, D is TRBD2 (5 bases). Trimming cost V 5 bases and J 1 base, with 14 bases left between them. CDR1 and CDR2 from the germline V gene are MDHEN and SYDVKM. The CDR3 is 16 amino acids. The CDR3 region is CASSRPGELNTGELFF. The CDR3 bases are TGTGCCAGCAGTAGGCCCGGGGAGCTGAACACCGGGGAGCTGTTTTTT.

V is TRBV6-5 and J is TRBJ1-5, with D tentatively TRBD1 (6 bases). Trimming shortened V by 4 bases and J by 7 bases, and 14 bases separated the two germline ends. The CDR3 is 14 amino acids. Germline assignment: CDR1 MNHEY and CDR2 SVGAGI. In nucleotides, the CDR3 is TGTGCCAGCAGTTCACAGGGATCTCGGCAGCCCCAGCATTTT. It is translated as CASSSQGSRQPQHF.

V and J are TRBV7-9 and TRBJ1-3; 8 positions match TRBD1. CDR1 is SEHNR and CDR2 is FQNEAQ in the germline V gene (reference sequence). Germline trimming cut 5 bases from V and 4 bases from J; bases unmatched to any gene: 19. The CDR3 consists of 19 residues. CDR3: CASSARSGTGFSQGNTIYF. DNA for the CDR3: TGTGCCAGCAGCGCTAGATCCGGGACAGGCTTTAGTCAGGGAAACACCATATATTTT. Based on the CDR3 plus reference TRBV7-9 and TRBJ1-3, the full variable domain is DTGVSQNPRHKITKRGQNVTFRCDPISEHNRLYWYRQTLGQGPEFLTYFQNEAQLEKSRLLSDRFSAERPKGSFSTLEIQRTEQGDSAMYLCASSARSGTGFSQGNTIYFGEGSWLTVV.

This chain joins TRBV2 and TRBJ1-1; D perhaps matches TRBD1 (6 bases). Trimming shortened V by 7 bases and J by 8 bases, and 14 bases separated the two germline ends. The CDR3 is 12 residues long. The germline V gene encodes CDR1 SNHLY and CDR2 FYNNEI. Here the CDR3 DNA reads TGTGCCAGCACTCCGAACAGGGTGGAAGCTTTCTTT. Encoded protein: CASTPNRVEAFF.

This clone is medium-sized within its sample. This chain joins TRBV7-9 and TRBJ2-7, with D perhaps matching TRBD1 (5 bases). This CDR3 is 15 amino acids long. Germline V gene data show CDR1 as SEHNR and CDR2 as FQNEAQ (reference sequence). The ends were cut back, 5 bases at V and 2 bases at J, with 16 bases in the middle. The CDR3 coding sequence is TGTGCCAGCAGCCCCCCAGGGTTCGAAACCTACGAGCAGTACTTC. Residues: CASSPPGFETYEQYF.

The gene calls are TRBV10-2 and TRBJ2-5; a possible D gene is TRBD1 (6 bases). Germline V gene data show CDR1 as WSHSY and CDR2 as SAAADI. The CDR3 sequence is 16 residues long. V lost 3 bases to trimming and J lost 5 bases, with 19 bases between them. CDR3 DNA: TGCGCCAGCAGTGAAGAGGGGACATGGCGGCTGGAGACCCAGTACTTC. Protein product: CASSEEGTWRLETQYF.

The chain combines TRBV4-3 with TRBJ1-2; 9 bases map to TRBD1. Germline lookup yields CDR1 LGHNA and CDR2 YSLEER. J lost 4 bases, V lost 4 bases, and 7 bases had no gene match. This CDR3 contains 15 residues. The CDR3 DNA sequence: TGCGCCAGCAGCCGATCGACAGGGGGTGTCTATGGCTACACCTTC. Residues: CASSRSTGGVYGYTF.

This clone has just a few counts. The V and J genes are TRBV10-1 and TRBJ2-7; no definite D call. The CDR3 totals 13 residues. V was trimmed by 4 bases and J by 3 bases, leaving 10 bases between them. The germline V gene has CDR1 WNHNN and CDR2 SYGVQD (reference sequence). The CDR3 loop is CASSVAPVYEQYF. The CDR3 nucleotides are TGCGCCAGCAGTGTGGCCCCCGTCTACGAGCAGTACTTC.

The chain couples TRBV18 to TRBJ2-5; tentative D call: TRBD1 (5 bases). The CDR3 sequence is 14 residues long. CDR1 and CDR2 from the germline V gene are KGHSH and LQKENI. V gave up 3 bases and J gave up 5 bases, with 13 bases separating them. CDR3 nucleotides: TGTGCCAGCTCACCCGACAGTAGTATTGAGACCCAGTACTTC. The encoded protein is CASSPDSSIETQYF. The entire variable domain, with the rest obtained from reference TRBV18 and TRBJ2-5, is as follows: NAGVMQNPRHLVRRRGQEARLRCSPMKGHSHVYWYRQLPEEGLKFMVYLQKENIIDESGMPKERFSAEFPKEGPSILRIQQVVRGDSAAYFCASSPDSSIETQYFGPGTRLLVL.

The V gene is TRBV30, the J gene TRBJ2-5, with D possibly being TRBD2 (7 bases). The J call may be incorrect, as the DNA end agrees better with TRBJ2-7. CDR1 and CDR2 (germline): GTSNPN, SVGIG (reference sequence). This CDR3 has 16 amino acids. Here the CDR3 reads CAWSVGRGPSSYEQYF. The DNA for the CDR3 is TGTGCCTGGAGTGTAGGGCGGGGGCCAAGCTCCTACGAGCAGTACTTC.

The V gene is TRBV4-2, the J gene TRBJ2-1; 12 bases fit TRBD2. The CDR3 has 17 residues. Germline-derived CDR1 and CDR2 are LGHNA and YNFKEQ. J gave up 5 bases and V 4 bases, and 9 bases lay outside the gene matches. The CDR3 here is CASSLRLAGVLHNEQFF. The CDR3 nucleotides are TGTGCCAGCAGCCTTCGACTAGCGGGGGTGTTACACAATGAGCAGTTCTTC.

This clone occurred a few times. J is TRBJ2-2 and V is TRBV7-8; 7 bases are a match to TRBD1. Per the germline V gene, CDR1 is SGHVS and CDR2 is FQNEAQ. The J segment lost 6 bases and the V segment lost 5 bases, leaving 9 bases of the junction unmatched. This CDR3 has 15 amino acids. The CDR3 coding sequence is TGTGCCAGCAGCCCAACCCCAACAGGGGCCGGGGAGCTGTTTTTT. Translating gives CASSPTPTGAGELFF.

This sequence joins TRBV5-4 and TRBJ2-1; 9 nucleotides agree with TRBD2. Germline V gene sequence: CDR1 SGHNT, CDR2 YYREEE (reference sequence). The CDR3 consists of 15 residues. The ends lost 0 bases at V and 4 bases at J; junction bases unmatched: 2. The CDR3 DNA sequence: TGTGCCAGCAGCTTGGGTAGCGGGGGATACAATGAGCAGTTCTTC. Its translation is CASSLGSGGYNEQFF.

CDR3 nucleotides: TGTGCCAGCAGCCGACCGGGACTAGCGGGATCTGGGGCCAACGTCCTGACTTTC. Encoded protein: CASSRPGLAGSGANVLTF. V usage is TRBV5-5 and J usage is TRBJ2-6; 13 bases are shared with TRBD2. The CDR3 has 18 residues. Germline assignment: CDR1 SGHKS and CDR2 YYEKEE (reference sequence). After removal of 4 bases from V and 1 base from J, the junction contained 5 bases not matched to a gene. Complete variable domain (other parts from reference TRBV5-5 and TRBJ2-6): DAGVTQSPTHLIKTRGQQVTLRCSPISGHKSVSWYQQVLGQGPQFIFQYYEKEERGRGNFPDRFSARQFPNYSSELNVNALLLGDSALYLCASSRPGLAGSGANVLTFGAGSRLTVL.

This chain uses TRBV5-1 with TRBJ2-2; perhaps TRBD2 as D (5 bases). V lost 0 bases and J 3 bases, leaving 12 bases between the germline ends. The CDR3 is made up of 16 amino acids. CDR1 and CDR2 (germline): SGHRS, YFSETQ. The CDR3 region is CASSLAANSDTGELFF. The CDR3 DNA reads TGCGCCAGCAGCTTGGCCGCCAATAGCGACACCGGGGAGCTGTTTTTT. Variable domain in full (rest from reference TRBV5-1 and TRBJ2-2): KAGVTQTPRYLIKTRGQQVTLSCSPISGHRSVSWYQQTPGQGLQFLFEYFSETQRNKGNFPGRFSGRQFSNSRSEMNVSTLELGDSALYLCASSLAANSDTGELFFGEGSRLTVL.

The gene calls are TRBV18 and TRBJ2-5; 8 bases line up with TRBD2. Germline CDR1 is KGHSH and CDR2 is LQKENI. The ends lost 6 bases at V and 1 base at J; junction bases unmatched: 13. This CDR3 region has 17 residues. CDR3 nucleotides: TGTGCCAGCTCGCCTACCCCCCGGGGGGGGGTCCAAGAGACCCAGTACTTC. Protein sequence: CASSPTPRGGVQETQYF.

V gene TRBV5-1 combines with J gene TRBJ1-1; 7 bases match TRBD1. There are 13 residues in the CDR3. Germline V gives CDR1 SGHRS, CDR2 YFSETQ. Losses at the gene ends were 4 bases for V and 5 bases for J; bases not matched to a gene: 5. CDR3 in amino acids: CASSLGGATEAFF. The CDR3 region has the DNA TGCGCCAGCAGCCTAGGGGGCGCGACTGAAGCTTTCTTT.

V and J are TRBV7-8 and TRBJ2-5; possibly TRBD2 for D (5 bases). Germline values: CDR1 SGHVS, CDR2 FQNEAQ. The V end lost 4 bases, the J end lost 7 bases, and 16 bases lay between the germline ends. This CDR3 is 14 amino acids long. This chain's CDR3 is CASSYPQAGATQYF. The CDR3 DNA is TGTGCCAGCAGCTACCCCCAGGCGGGCGCGACCCAGTACTTC.

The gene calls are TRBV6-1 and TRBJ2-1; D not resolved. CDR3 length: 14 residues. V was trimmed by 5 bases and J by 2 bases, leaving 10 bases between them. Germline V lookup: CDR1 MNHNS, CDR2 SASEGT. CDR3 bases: TGTGCCAGCAGTCCCCTGAGAGCCTACAATGAGCAGTTCTTC. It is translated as CASSPLRAYNEQFF.